The rows below give T cell receptor beta chains drawn from one sample of a study of tumor-infiltrating lymphocytes in primary liver carcinoma. One entry per CDR3 protein, called by TCRdb with MiXCR from the multiplex PCR reads. The sample lists under 85,000 distinct CDR3 sequences, about three quarters occurring once. Sequencing was done on a sample of liver tumor tissue from sampling region 1. Receptors were obtained from a man aged 40-49 years with primary liver carcinoma and hepatitis B virus infection. CDR3s include the opening cysteine and the closing phenylalanine or tryptophan. A D gene is named only where the DNA matches it firmly. Not every row has a clone size; where given, it reads once, few, many or a size class.

cdr3_nt: TGTGCCGGTAGTTTAAACGGACTAGCCCCTGGGGGTGAGCAGTTCTTC
cdr3_aa: CAGSLNGLAPGGEQFF
cdr3_length: 16
j_call: TRBJ2-1
d_call: TRBD2
clone_size: once
v_call: TRBV19

cdr3_nt: TGTGCCCACCAGACAGGGGGAGCGGCTAATGAAAAACTGTTTTTT
cdr3_aa: CAHQTGGAANEKLFF
cdr3_length: 15
j_call: TRBJ1-4
d_call: TRBD1
clone_size: many
v_call: TRBV30

cdr3_nt: TGTGTCTCGGCCCAGGGACCTGGAAACACCATATATTTT
cdr3_aa: CVSAQGPGNTIYF
cdr3_length: 13
j_call: TRBJ1-3
d_call: -
clone_size: -
v_call: TRBV11-2

cdr3_nt: TGTGCCAGCAATGGCGGCAGGGGTGATACACAGTATTTT
cdr3_aa: CASNGGRGDTQYF
cdr3_length: 13
j_call: TRBJ2-3
d_call: -
clone_size: -
v_call: TRBV11-2

cdr3_nt: TGTGCCAGCACTCGAGGCGGATCCTACGAGCAGTACTTC
cdr3_aa: CASTRGGSYEQYF
cdr3_length: 13
j_call: TRBJ2-7
d_call: -
clone_size: -
v_call: TRBV13

cdr3_nt: TGTGCCAGCAATGTATTAGCGGGATCCTACAATGAGCAGTTCTTC
cdr3_aa: CASNVLAGSYNEQFF
cdr3_length: 15
j_call: TRBJ2-1
d_call: TRBD2
clone_size: -
v_call: TRBV6-5

cdr3_nt: TGCGCCAGCAGATTGGAGCTAGCGGGATGGCCGAAAAAGTACTTC
cdr3_aa: CASRLELAGWPKKYF
cdr3_length: 15
j_call: TRBJ2-7
d_call: TRBD2
clone_size: -
v_call: TRBV5-1

cdr3_nt: TGTGCCATCAGTGGTTCTTCCGGGATTAGCGGGAGAGATACACAGTATTTT
cdr3_aa: CAISGSSGISGRDTQYF
cdr3_length: 17
j_call: TRBJ2-3
d_call: TRBD2
clone_size: once
v_call: TRBV10-3

cdr3_nt: TGTGCCTTCTCGTCGGGGGGCACTCAGCCCCAGCATTTT
cdr3_aa: CAFSSGGTQPQHF
cdr3_length: 13
j_call: TRBJ1-5
d_call: -
clone_size: many
v_call: TRBV30

cdr3_nt: TGTGCCAGCAGCCGGGGACAGGGCACAGATACACGGTATTTT
cdr3_aa: CASSRGQGTDTRYF
cdr3_length: 14
j_call: TRBJ2-3
d_call: TRBD1
clone_size: -
v_call: TRBV6-5

cdr3_nt: TGTGCCAGCAGCCCTTACCTGGCCGGCCATCAGCCCCAGCATTTT
cdr3_aa: CASSPYLAGHQPQHF
cdr3_length: 15
j_call: TRBJ1-5
d_call: -
clone_size: few
v_call: TRBV7-2

cdr3_nt: TGTGTCAGCTCCAGAGGGCCCGAGCAGTACTTC
cdr3_aa: CVSSRGPEQYF
cdr3_length: 11
j_call: TRBJ2-7
d_call: -
clone_size: -
v_call: TRBV6-1

cdr3_nt: TGCAGCGGTTCAACGCAGGATGTTGGAGATACGCAGTATTTT
cdr3_aa: CSGSTQDVGDTQYF
cdr3_length: 14
j_call: TRBJ2-3
d_call: -
clone_size: -
v_call: TRBV29-1

cdr3_nt: TGTGCCAGCAGCAAATGGGGACTAGCGGGCAATGAACAGTTCTTC
cdr3_aa: CASSKWGLAGNEQFF
cdr3_length: 15
j_call: TRBJ2-1
d_call: TRBD2
clone_size: -
v_call: TRBV6-1

cdr3_nt: TGTGCCAGCAGCCTGGGGTCAAGGGATGAGAAACTGTTTTTT
cdr3_aa: CASSLGSRDEKLFF
cdr3_length: 14
j_call: TRBJ1-4
d_call: -
clone_size: once
v_call: TRBV11-2

cdr3_nt: TGTGCCAGCAGTTTAGGTACAGGATTAAAATCACCCCTCCACTTT
cdr3_aa: CASSLGTGLKSPLHF
cdr3_length: 15
j_call: TRBJ1-6
d_call: -
clone_size: few
v_call: TRBV11-2

cdr3_nt: TGTGCCAATAGCCGAATGTGGGGACAGGGGTTCGGCACTGAAGCTTTCTTT
cdr3_aa: CANSRMWGQGFGTEAFF
cdr3_length: 17
j_call: TRBJ1-1
d_call: TRBD1
clone_size: -
v_call: TRBV11-2

cdr3_nt: TGTGCCAGCAGTTCTCCTAGGAATGAGCAGTTCTTC
cdr3_aa: CASSSPRNEQFF
cdr3_length: 12
j_call: TRBJ2-1
d_call: -
clone_size: many
v_call: TRBV11-1

cdr3_nt: TGCGCCAGCAGCCAAGATCAGGCGGGGGGAGACGAAAAACTGTTTTTT
cdr3_aa: CASSQDQAGGDEKLFF
cdr3_length: 16
j_call: TRBJ1-4
d_call: -
clone_size: -
v_call: TRBV4-1

cdr3_nt: TGCAGCGTTGATGGGTCTAGCGGAATAGATGAGCAGTTCTTC
cdr3_aa: CSVDGSSGIDEQFF
cdr3_length: 14
j_call: TRBJ2-1
d_call: TRBD2
clone_size: -
v_call: TRBV29-1

cdr3_nt: TGTGCCAGCAGCCCCGGGGGGGGGTTTTGGGATACGCAGTATTTT
cdr3_aa: CASSPGGGFWDTQYF
cdr3_length: 15
j_call: TRBJ2-3
d_call: TRBD2
clone_size: -
v_call: TRBV4-2

cdr3_nt: TGTGCCAGCAGTTTGCTCTCAGATGACACTGAAGCTTTCTTT
cdr3_aa: CASSLLSDDTEAFF
cdr3_length: 14
j_call: TRBJ1-1
d_call: -
clone_size: -
v_call: TRBV6-5

cdr3_nt: TGCAGTGCTCGCCGGGACCCCAATCAGCCCCAGCATTTT
cdr3_aa: CSARRDPNQPQHF
cdr3_length: 13
j_call: TRBJ1-5
d_call: -
clone_size: few
v_call: TRBV20-1

cdr3_nt: TGTGCCTGCAGCTTAGAAGAAGAAAAACTGTTTTTT
cdr3_aa: CACSLEEEKLFF
cdr3_length: 12
j_call: TRBJ1-4
d_call: -
clone_size: -
v_call: TRBV7-9

cdr3_nt: TGCAGCGTCGCTAGGGCAGGGTTGAATGAGCAGTTCTTC
cdr3_aa: CSVARAGLNEQFF
cdr3_length: 13
j_call: TRBJ2-1
d_call: -
clone_size: -
v_call: TRBV29-1

cdr3_nt: TGTACCAGCAGTGGTGAGAACCACGAGCAGTACTTC
cdr3_aa: CTSSGENHEQYF
cdr3_length: 12
j_call: TRBJ2-7
d_call: -
clone_size: -
v_call: TRBV6-1

cdr3_nt: TGCGCCAACAGCCAAGGAACGGGAGTTGACGTGGAGACCCAGTACTTC
cdr3_aa: CANSQGTGVDVETQYF
cdr3_length: 16
j_call: TRBJ2-5
d_call: -
clone_size: -
v_call: TRBV4-1

cdr3_nt: TGCGCCAGTTCAAATGTGGAGGCCGGGGAGCTGTTTTTT
cdr3_aa: CASSNVEAGELFF
cdr3_length: 13
j_call: TRBJ2-2
d_call: -
clone_size: few
v_call: TRBV5-1

cdr3_nt: TGTGTCAGCAGCCGAACGGGGGGACTGGGGCTCGGCACTGAAGCTTTCTTT
cdr3_aa: CVSSRTGGLGLGTEAFF
cdr3_length: 17
j_call: TRBJ1-1
d_call: -
clone_size: -
v_call: TRBV11-2

cdr3_nt: TGTGCCAGTTATCGGGACAGTACGTACAATGAGCAGTTCTTC
cdr3_aa: CASYRDSTYNEQFF
cdr3_length: 14
j_call: TRBJ2-1
d_call: TRBD1
clone_size: -
v_call: TRBV2

cdr3_nt: TGTGCCACCAGCCAAGACTTAGGGGGGGGCGGAGAGCAGTTCTTC
cdr3_aa: CATSQDLGGGGEQFF
cdr3_length: 15
j_call: TRBJ2-1
d_call: -
clone_size: -
v_call: TRBV4-2

cdr3_nt: TGTGTCAGCAGGCGTCGAGAGACTAGCGGTAATGAGCAGTTCTTC
cdr3_aa: CVSRRRETSGNEQFF
cdr3_length: 15
j_call: TRBJ2-1
d_call: TRBD2
clone_size: -
v_call: TRBV12-3/TRBV12-4

cdr3_nt: TGTGCCAGCAGCTCAGCAGGGAGGGGTCAAGAGACCCAGTACTTC
cdr3_aa: CASSSAGRGQETQYF
cdr3_length: 15
j_call: TRBJ2-5
d_call: TRBD2
clone_size: many
v_call: TRBV12-3/TRBV12-4

cdr3_nt: TGTGCCAGTAACTTAGGAAGGGGGCGCGTGGACACGCAGTATTTT
cdr3_aa: CASNLGRGRVDTQYF
cdr3_length: 15
j_call: TRBJ2-3
d_call: TRBD1
clone_size: -
v_call: TRBV11-1

cdr3_nt: TGTGCCAGTAGTTCGCTCTCAGGTGACACTGAAGTTTTCTTT
cdr3_aa: CASSSLSGDTEVFF
cdr3_length: 14
j_call: TRBJ1-1
d_call: -
clone_size: -
v_call: TRBV6-5

cdr3_nt: TGCGCCAGCAGTGGTACTAGCGACTACAGTGAGCAGTTCTTC
cdr3_aa: CASSGTSDYSEQFF
cdr3_length: 14
j_call: TRBJ2-1
d_call: TRBD2
clone_size: -
v_call: TRBV10-2

cdr3_nt: TGCAGCGGAGGACAGGTCTCATACAATGAGCAGTTCTTC
cdr3_aa: CSGGQVSYNEQFF
cdr3_length: 13
j_call: TRBJ2-1
d_call: TRBD1
clone_size: -
v_call: TRBV29-1

cdr3_nt: TGTACCAGCAGTGAACGAGGTCTTGGCAATCAGCCCCAGCACTTT
cdr3_aa: CTSSERGLGNQPQHF
cdr3_length: 15
j_call: TRBJ1-5
d_call: -
clone_size: -
v_call: TRBV6-1

cdr3_nt: TGCGCCAGCAGCCCCGATCCGTGGGGGACCCAGTACTTC
cdr3_aa: CASSPDPWGTQYF
cdr3_length: 13
j_call: TRBJ2-5
d_call: -
clone_size: -
v_call: TRBV11-3

cdr3_nt: TGTGCCAGCAAATTGACAGGTTCAGATGAAAAACTGTTTTTT
cdr3_aa: CASKLTGSDEKLFF
cdr3_length: 14
j_call: TRBJ1-4
d_call: -
clone_size: medium-sized
v_call: TRBV12-3/TRBV12-4

cdr3_nt: TGTGCCAGCAGTTTATCAGCGGGAGGGCCTCCCTACGAACAATACTTC
cdr3_aa: CASSLSAGGPPYEQYF
cdr3_length: 16
j_call: TRBJ2-7
d_call: TRBD2
clone_size: -
v_call: TRBV12-3/TRBV12-4

cdr3_nt: TGCAGCGTCGACGCGGAGGGCCAGGCATACTTC
cdr3_aa: CSVDAEGQAYF
cdr3_length: 11
j_call: TRBJ2-4
d_call: -
clone_size: -
v_call: TRBV29-1

cdr3_nt: TGTGCCAGCAGTTTAAGGCTACCCGCAAATGAGCACTTCTTT
cdr3_aa: CASSLRLPANEHFF
cdr3_length: 14
j_call: TRBJ2-1
d_call: -
clone_size: -
v_call: TRBV12-3/TRBV12-4

cdr3_nt: TGTGCCAGCAGCCCTCGGACAGGGGTGAATTATTGTTACACCTTC
cdr3_aa: CASSPRTGVNYCYTF
cdr3_length: 15
j_call: TRBJ1-2
d_call: TRBD1
clone_size: -
v_call: TRBV7-8

cdr3_nt: TGCAGCGTTGAAATCCATCACGAGCAGTACTTC
cdr3_aa: CSVEIHHEQYF
cdr3_length: 11
j_call: TRBJ2-7
d_call: -
clone_size: -
v_call: TRBV29-1

cdr3_nt: TGCAGCGTTGACCTCCTGCTGAAGACTGAAGCTTTCTTT
cdr3_aa: CSVDLLLKTEAFF
cdr3_length: 13
j_call: TRBJ1-1
d_call: -
clone_size: -
v_call: TRBV29-1

cdr3_nt: TGTGTCAGCAGCTTAACGCCGGACGACAATTCACCCCTCCACTTT
cdr3_aa: CVSSLTPDDNSPLHF
cdr3_length: 15
j_call: TRBJ1-6
d_call: -
clone_size: -
v_call: TRBV7-3

cdr3_nt: TGTGCCAGCAGCCCCCAAACGTGGAATGAGCAGTTCTTC
cdr3_aa: CASSPQTWNEQFF
cdr3_length: 13
j_call: TRBJ2-1
d_call: -
clone_size: -
v_call: TRBV12-3/TRBV12-4

cdr3_nt: TGTGCCAACAGGGAGGTGGGGCACAATGAGCAGTTCTTC
cdr3_aa: CANREVGHNEQFF
cdr3_length: 13
j_call: TRBJ2-1
d_call: -
clone_size: -
v_call: TRBV11-2

cdr3_nt: TGTGCAAGCAGCCAAACCTCGACAACCCGAGAGCAGTACTTC
cdr3_aa: CASSQTSTTREQYF
cdr3_length: 14
j_call: TRBJ2-7
d_call: -
clone_size: -
v_call: TRBV4-2

cdr3_nt: TGTGCCAGCGGGGACCGGGGGACGACGAACACTGAAGCTTTCTTT
cdr3_aa: CASGDRGTTNTEAFF
cdr3_length: 15
j_call: TRBJ1-1
d_call: -
clone_size: -
v_call: TRBV6-1